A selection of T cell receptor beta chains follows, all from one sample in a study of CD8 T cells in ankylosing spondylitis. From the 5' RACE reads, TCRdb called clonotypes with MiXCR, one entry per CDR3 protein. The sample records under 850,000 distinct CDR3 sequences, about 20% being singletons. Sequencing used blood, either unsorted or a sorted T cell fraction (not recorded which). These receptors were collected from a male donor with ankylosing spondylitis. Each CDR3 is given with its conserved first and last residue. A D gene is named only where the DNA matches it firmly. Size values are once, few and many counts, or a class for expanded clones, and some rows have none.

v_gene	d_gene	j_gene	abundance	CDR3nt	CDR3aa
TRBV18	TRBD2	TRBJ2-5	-	TGTGCCAGCTCACCCTCCGGCGGGGGCCAAGAGACCCAGTACTTC	CASSPSGGGQETQYF
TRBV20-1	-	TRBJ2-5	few	TGCAGTGCTAGATCTCTGGGGTTATTTCAAGAGACCCAGTACTTC	CSARSLGLFQETQYF
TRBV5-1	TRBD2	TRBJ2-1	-	TGCGCCAGCACCCCCGAGCGGGAGCGGCCTGAGCAGTTCTTC	CASTPERERPEQFF
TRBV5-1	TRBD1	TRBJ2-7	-	TGCGCCAGCAGCATACAGGGGGTGGCGGGTGAGCAGTACTTC	CASSIQGVAGEQYF
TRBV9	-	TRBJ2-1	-	TGTGCCAGCAGCGTAGGGCGGGTCAATGAGCAGTTCTTC	CASSVGRVNEQFF
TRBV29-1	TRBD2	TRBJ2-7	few	TGCAGCGTGGGAGCGGGGTCCTACGAGCAGTACTTC	CSVGAGSYEQYF
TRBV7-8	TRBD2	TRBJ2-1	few	TGTGCCAGCAGCTTATGGGTAGCGGGGGCCCCCGGGGATGAGCAGTTCTTC	CASSLWVAGAPGDEQFF
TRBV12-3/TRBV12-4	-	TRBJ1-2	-	TGTGCCAGCAGTTCAAAGGCTGGCTATGGCTACACCTTC	CASSSKAGYGYTF
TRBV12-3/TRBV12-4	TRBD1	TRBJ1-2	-	TGTGCCAGCAGTCCGCAGGGGACAGGGACCTACACCTTC	CASSPQGTGTYTF
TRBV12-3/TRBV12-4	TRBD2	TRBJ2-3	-	TGTGCCAGCGGGGCTAGCGGGGGGAGTGCAGATACGCAGTATTTT	CASGASGGSADTQYF
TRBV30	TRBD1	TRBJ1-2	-	TGTGCCTGGAGTTTAACCTGGACAGGGAACTATGGCTACACCTTC	CAWSLTWTGNYGYTF
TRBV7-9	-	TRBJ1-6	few	TGTGCCAGCAGGTTCGGGACCAATTCACCCCTCCACTTT	CASRFGTNSPLHF
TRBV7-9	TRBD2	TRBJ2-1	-	TGTGCCAGCTGGGGACTAGCGGGGGGAGCTTGGAAGCAGTTCTTC	CASWGLAGGAWKQFF
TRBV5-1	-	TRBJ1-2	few	TGCGCCAGCAGCTTGGAAGTAGGAACGTATGGCTACACCTTC	CASSLEVGTYGYTF
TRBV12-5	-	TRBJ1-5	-	TGTGCTAGTGGTTTGGAGGATCAGCCCCAGCATTTT	CASGLEDQPQHF
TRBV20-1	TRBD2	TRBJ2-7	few	TGCAGTGCTAGAAATTACGGGACTAGCGGGAGTTCGTACGAGCAGTACTTC	CSARNYGTSGSSYEQYF
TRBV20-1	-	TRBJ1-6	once	TGCAGTGCCTCAGGACAATTGGATTCACCCCTCCACTTT	CSASGQLDSPLHF
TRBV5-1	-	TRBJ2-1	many	TGCGCCAGCAGCTTGGGGCAGGGGATTTACAATGAGCAGTTCTTC	CASSLGQGIYNEQFF
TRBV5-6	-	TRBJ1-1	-	TGTGCCAGCAGCTTGGGAAGGTCCAGGGGCGAGGCTTTCTTT	CASSLGRSRGEAFF
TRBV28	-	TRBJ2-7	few	TGTGCCAGCAGTTTATTCCTGCGGGAGCAGTACTTC	CASSLFLREQYF
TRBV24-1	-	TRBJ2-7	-	TGTGCCACCAGTGAGGCCGGGACGGGCGACTCCTACGAGCAGTACTTC	CATSEAGTGDSYEQYF
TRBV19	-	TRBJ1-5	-	TGTGCCAGTAGTATCAACACACAAAATCAGCCCCAGCATTTT	CASSINTQNQPQHF
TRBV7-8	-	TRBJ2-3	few	TGTGCCAGCAGCTTACCGGGCTCAGATACGCAGTATTTT	CASSLPGSDTQYF